One and the same sample provided the 24 T cell receptor beta chains below, sequenced in a study of regulatory T cells in long-lasting Graves disease. Time point noted: persistent/refractory GD, antithyroid drugs over 5 years with positive TRAb. RNA extracted from PBMCs served as the sequencing template. TCR beta libraries were built with iRepertoire HTBI primers and Arm-PCR of CDR3 regions. MiXCR was run by TCRdb on the multiplex PCR reads, yielding one entry per CDR3 protein. The sample includes around 400,000 distinct CDR3 sequences, about a quarter of them seen just once. Source: peripheral blood mononuclear cells (PBMCs), taken when the disease was refractory, from a patient treated with antithyroid drugs. The receptors were gathered from a female donor with Graves disease.

The rearrangement links TRBV30 to TRBJ1-5; D call uncertain. The CDR3 consists of 14 residues. Germline loops: CDR1 GTSNPN, CDR2 SVGIG (reference sequence). V lost 4 bases, J lost 4 bases, and 14 bases lay in between. In nucleotides, the CDR3 is TGTGCCTGGAATATAGCTGTTCCTAATCAGCCCCAGCATTTT. Its protein product is CAWNIAVPNQPQHF.

As concerns this clonotype: The junction departs from the called germline gene at one end, perhaps through a read error. The rearrangement joins TRBV19 to TRBJ1-1, with D unclear. Germline V CDR1 and CDR2: LNHDA, SQIVND (reference sequence). CDR3 size: 17 residues. CDR3 amino acids: CAGSSPGPGLRRTEAFF. The CDR3 DNA reads as TGTGCCGGTAGTTCCCCCGGACCGGGCCTCAGAAGAACTGAAGCTTTCTTT.

The rearrangement links TRBV12-3 or TRBV12-4 to TRBJ2-1; 10 nucleotides line up with TRBD2. The CDR3 sequence is 15 residues long. V shed 3 bases and J 7 bases; nucleotides not matched to a gene: 6. Written as DNA, the CDR3 is TGTGCCAGCAGTTTCAGCGGGAGGGTTGGAAATGAGCAGTTCTTC. Translated: CASSFSGRVGNEQFF.

This clonotype was picked up many times. The rearrangement uses TRBV18 and TRBJ2-7, with 7 nucleotides matching TRBD2. Germline values: CDR1 KGHSH, CDR2 LQKENI. J gave up 7 bases and V 3 bases, and 9 bases lay outside the gene matches. The CDR3 length is 14 residues. In nucleotides, the CDR3 is TGTGCCAGCTCACCCAGGGAGGGCCTCGGAGAGCAGTACTTC. It codes for CASSPREGLGEQYF.

V is TRBV19 and J is TRBJ2-2, with 9 nucleotides matching TRBD1. Germline CDR1 is LNHDA and CDR2 is SQIVND (reference sequence). J was trimmed by 5 bases and V by 3 bases; bases with no gene match: 4. The CDR3 loop spans 15 amino acids. This CDR3 reads CASSITGTGTGELFF. As DNA, the CDR3 is TGTGCCAGTAGTATCACCGGGACAGGGACCGGGGAGCTGTTTTTT.

This clonotype appeared a few times. The chain links TRBV15 to TRBJ2-1; 7 bases agree with TRBD2. The CDR3 runs 17 residues. The germline CDR1 and CDR2 sequences are LNHNV and YYDKDF (reference sequence). Germline trimming cut 5 bases from V and 4 bases from J; bases unmatched to any gene: 14. The CDR3 bases are TGTGCCACCAGCCGACCCCCGGTGGGTAGCGGGTACAATGAGCAGTTCTTC. It is translated as CATSRPPVGSGYNEQFF.

The sample holds many counts of this clonotype. This rearrangement joins TRBV7-2 to TRBJ2-7; the D is unclear. CDR1 and CDR2 from the germline V gene are SGHTA and FQGNSA. The V end was cut by 7 bases, the J end by 0 bases, with 19 bases between. This CDR3 has 16 residues. DNA of the CDR3: TGTGCCAGCACGCCAGCCGGACCAGCCCTCTCCTACGAGCAGTACTTC. It encodes CASTPAGPALSYEQYF.

At least ten counts were recorded for this clonotype. The J gene is TRBJ1-4, the V gene TRBV5-6; D might be TRBD1 (5 bases). The V gene lost 4 bases and the J gene lost 5 bases, with 18 bases spanning the gap. From germline, CDR1 is SGHDT and CDR2 YYEEEE. There are 16 residues in the CDR3. The CDR3 loop is CASSEEGREPNEKLFF. The CDR3 DNA sequence: TGTGCCAGCAGCGAGGAGGGGCGGGAGCCAAATGAAAAACTGTTTTTT.

This rearrangement joins TRBV5-1 to TRBJ2-2; 13 bases are shared with TRBD2. The germline V gene has CDR1 SGHRS and CDR2 YFSETQ. Germline trimming cut 4 bases from V and 6 bases from J; bases unmatched to any gene: 9. This CDR3 is built from 17 residues. CDR3 protein: CASSHRTSGRGSGELFF. As DNA, the CDR3 is TGCGCCAGCAGCCATAGGACTAGCGGGAGAGGGTCCGGGGAGCTGTTTTTT. The whole variable domain, remainder taken from reference TRBV5-1 and TRBJ2-2, is KAGVTQTPRYLIKTRGQQVTLSCSPISGHRSVSWYQQTPGQGLQFLFEYFSETQRNKGNFPGRFSGRQFSNSRSEMNVSTLELGDSALYLCASSHRTSGRGSGELFFGEGSRLTVL.

This clonotype was seen a handful of times. This chain joins TRBV11-2 and TRBJ2-2, with TRBD2 matching over 9 bases. The ends lost 5 bases at V and 3 bases at J; junction bases unmatched: 10. The CDR3 consists of 17 residues. The germline V gene has CDR1 SGHAT and CDR2 FQNNGV. The CDR3 reads CASSLEGGRAYTGELFF. The CDR3, as DNA: TGTGCCAGCAGCCTCGAGGGCGGGAGGGCCTACACCGGGGAGCTGTTTTTT.

This chain joins TRBV6-1 and TRBJ1-2; D gene ambiguous. Germline assignment: CDR1 MNHNS and CDR2 SASEGT. The CDR3 covers 12 residues. V gave up 10 bases and J gave up 8 bases, with 17 bases separating them. The DNA of the CDR3 is TGTGCCAATTACGATGTTCGGAGGGGCTACACCTTC. As protein: CANYDVRRGYTF.

This clonotype was counted many times. V is TRBV12-3 or TRBV12-4 and J is TRBJ1-2, with a possible D match to TRBD1 (6 bases). The V end lost 8 bases, the J end lost 4 bases, and 17 bases lay between the germline ends. The CDR3 totals 14 residues. Here the CDR3 DNA reads TGTGCCAGCCAGGGGTGGCGGCGGAGCTATGGCTACACCTTC. It encodes CASQGWRRSYGYTF.

The chain uses TRBV7-2 and TRBJ2-1, with D possibly being TRBD1 or TRBD2 (5 bases each). Trimming took 0 bases from V and 5 from J, leaving 11 bases between them. The germline V gene has CDR1 SGHTA and CDR2 FQGNSA. This CDR3 spans 15 amino acids. For the CDR3, the DNA is TGTGCCAGCAGCTTAGCGGTTTGGGGACACAATGAGCAGTTCTTC. Its translation is CASSLAVWGHNEQFF.

This clonotype turned up a few times. The rearrangement links TRBV6-5 to TRBJ1-5; no firm D call. The CDR3 totals 15 residues. Germline values: CDR1 MNHEY, CDR2 SVGAGI. Trimming took 4 bases from V and 2 from J, leaving 12 bases between them. The CDR3 loop reads CASSFGSCGNQPQHF. CDR3 bases: TGTGCCAGCAGTTTTGGCTCCTGTGGCAATCAGCCCCAGCATTTT.

Ten or more counts support this clonotype. The chain's CDR3 is CASSLPIQGSPYEQYF. The CDR3 DNA is TGTGCCAGCAGTCTACCCATCCAGGGTTCACCCTACGAGCAGTACTTC. V is TRBV28 and J is TRBJ2-7, with D possibly being TRBD1 (5 bases). Germline V gene sequence: CDR1 MDHEN, CDR2 SYDVKM. With 5 bases removed from V and 2 bases from J, the gap between germline ends came to 19 bases. The CDR3 is made up of 16 amino acids.

A few counts support this clonotype. The chain is built from TRBV5-1 and TRBJ1-1, with D tentatively TRBD1 (5 bases). Per the germline V gene, CDR1 is SGHRS and CDR2 is YFSETQ. Trimming pared 2 bases from V and 0 bases from J, leaving 11 bases between. The CDR3 spans 15 residues. This chain's CDR3 is CASSFQGEMNTEAFF. In DNA form, the CDR3 reads TGCGCCAGCAGCTTTCAAGGGGAGATGAACACTGAAGCTTTCTTT.

The chain joins TRBV3-1 to TRBJ2-1; TRBD2 agrees at 10 bases. CDR3 length: 16 residues. CDR1 and CDR2 (germline): LGHDT, YNNKEL (reference sequence). Unmatched junction bases numbered 5, after V lost 4 bases and J lost 2 bases. The CDR3 here is CASSLRTSGAYNEQFF. Here the CDR3 DNA reads TGTGCCAGCAGCCTCCGGACTAGCGGAGCCTACAATGAGCAGTTCTTC.

In this sample, this clonotype turned up many times. The chain links TRBV28 to TRBJ2-4; TRBD1 agrees at 8 bases. CDR1 is MDHEN, CDR2 SYDVKM, per germline. J gave up 9 bases and V 7 bases, and 8 bases lay outside the gene matches. This CDR3 has 13 amino acids. The CDR3 region is CASTGGGYGIQYF. The CDR3 DNA sequence: TGTGCCAGCACAGGGGGCGGTTACGGCATTCAGTACTTC.

This clonotype showed up just once. A clone one base away is much larger, so this may be a read error. Since the CDR3 does not end with the conserved phenylalanine or tryptophan, this likely comes from a read error. This chain connects TRBV28 to TRBJ1-5; no clear D. The CDR3 runs 12 residues. V shed 4 bases and J shed 11 bases, with 12 bases lying between them. Germline-derived CDR1 and CDR2 are MDHEN and SYDVKM. CDR3 nucleotides: TGTGCCAGCAGTTCCCGGACGAGGGCCCAGCATCTT. Protein sequence: CASSSRTRAQHL.

A remark on this clonotype: The germline gene is not matched at one end of the junction; a read error may be the cause. The genes are TRBV30 and TRBJ1-1; D is unresolved. CDR3 length: 15 residues. From germline, CDR1 is GTSNPN and CDR2 SVGIG (reference sequence). The CDR3 loop reads CAWSAPAVMNTEASF. CDR3 nucleotide sequence: TGTGCCTGGAGTGCACCCGCCGTCATGAACACTGAAGCTTCCTTT.

The chain uses TRBV6-1 and TRBJ1-5, with 11 bases that match TRBD1. The V gene's germline CDR1 is MNHNS and CDR2 SASEGT. V shed 6 bases, J shed 3 bases, and the junction held 4 bases outside the gene matches. The length of the CDR3 is 15 residues. In DNA form, the CDR3 reads TGTGCCAGCAGCCGTGGACAGGGGGCCAATCAGCCCCAGCATTTT. It translates to CASSRGQGANQPQHF.

The rearrangement uses TRBV10-3 and TRBJ1-3; D call uncertain. The CDR3 is 16 amino acids. The V and J ends lost 5 bases and 0 bases respectively, with 14 bases between them. CDR1 is ENHRY and CDR2 is SYGVKD in the germline V gene. CDR3 DNA: TGTGCCATCAGTACTCTTGAACCCAACTCTGGAAACACCATATATTTT. This encodes CAISTLEPNSGNTIYF.

This clonotype has at least ten counts. This chain links TRBV12-3 or TRBV12-4 with TRBJ2-7; weak D call: TRBD2 (6 bases). This CDR3 contains 17 residues. V was shortened by 3 bases and J by 2 bases, with 20 bases between the two germline ends. Here the CDR3 reads CASSFSGRRVPPYEQYF. CDR3 nucleotide sequence: TGTGCCAGCAGTTTTAGTGGTAGGAGGGTCCCCCCCTACGAGCAGTACTTC.

The chain couples TRBV19 to TRBJ1-5; D not resolved. Trimming cost V 0 bases and J 4 bases, with 7 bases left between them. The germline V gene has CDR1 LNHDA and CDR2 SQIVND (reference sequence). This CDR3 region has 14 residues. CDR3 coding DNA: TGTGCCAGTAGTATAGATGGGGATAATCAGCCCCAGCATTTT. Protein: CASSIDGDNQPQHF. The whole variable domain, remainder taken from reference TRBV19 and TRBJ1-5, is DGGITQSPKYLFRKEGQNVTLSCEQNLNHDAMYWYRQDPGQGLRLIYYSQIVNDFQKGDIAEGYSVSREKKESFPLTVTSAQKNPTAFYLCASSIDGDNQPQHFGDGTRLSIL.